The rows below give T cell receptor beta chains drawn from one sample of a study of blood T cells in healthy people across ages. Via MiXCR, TCRdb re-called the 5' RACE reads, giving one row per CDR3 protein. The sample shows about 1.8 million distinct CDR3 sequences, about 49% of them seen only once. Sequenced sample: blood. The source of these receptors is a middle-aged woman in good health. The CDR3 runs from the conserved cysteine through the conserved F or W.

j_gene | v_gene | CDR3aa
TRBJ2-3 | TRBV12-5 | CASVRDSQRYDTQYF
TRBJ2-7 | TRBV9 | CASSVGDLGEQYF
TRBJ2-6 | TRBV18 | CASSPQGPNSGANVLTF
TRBJ2-7 | TRBV20-1 | CSARGGTGSTEQYF
TRBJ2-1 | TRBV11-2 | CASSPKGRGDNERFF
TRBJ2-2 | TRBV29-1 | CSVVVSLKAGELFF
TRBJ1-2 | TRBV7-9 | CASSRKDRTGIGAWGYTF
TRBJ2-3 | TRBV5-1 | CASRQQGNTQYF
TRBJ2-6 | TRBV6-1 | CASTDTGAPGLNSGANVLTF
TRBJ1-6 | TRBV6-5 | CASSYSPEGDSPLHF
TRBJ1-6 | TRBV20-1 | CSARAGAYNSPLHF
TRBJ2-7 | TRBV4-3 | CASSQDRGKSSYEQYF
TRBJ2-6 | TRBV5-1 | CASSLNPGQGAGANVLTF
TRBJ1-1 | TRBV10-3 | CAISESKPSEAFF
TRBJ2-1 | TRBV5-1 | CASSSGLAGRTYNEQFF
TRBJ2-2 | TRBV27 | CASSPQVFYTGELFF
TRBJ1-1 | TRBV2 | CATRAGFDNTEAFF
TRBJ2-1 | TRBV6-6 | CASRSSGGNNEQFF
TRBJ2-7 | TRBV6-5 | CASSPGHVYEQYF
TRBJ2-1 | TRBV25-1 | CASRGGGKEQFF
TRBJ2-3 | TRBV10-3 | CAISEFGGGPTDTQYF
TRBJ1-5 | TRBV7-8 | CASSPGTGGLINNQPQHF
TRBJ2-1 | TRBV6-2/TRBV6-3 | CASSRGGVANEQFF
NA | TRBV11-1 | CASSRSLPTAQETQYF
TRBJ2-5 | TRBV28 | CASYRGGETQYF
TRBJ1-2 | TRBV4-3 | CASSQDWGRRDGYTF
TRBJ2-5 | TRBV21-1 | CASSKAGTRLETQYF
TRBJ2-7 | TRBV20-1 | CSAREQGYEQYF
TRBJ2-1 | TRBV6-5 | CASRNSGGNNEQFF
TRBJ1-5 | TRBV19 | CASSITQNSNQPQHF
TRBJ2-7 | TRBV28 | CARDRAEQYF
TRBJ2-5 | TRBV20-1 | CSRIPGQEETQYF
TRBJ2-5 | TRBV5-1 | CASSLALAGNQETQYF
TRBJ2-3 | TRBV12-3/TRBV12-4 | CASSLELAGGPTDTQYF
TRBJ2-3 | TRBV18 | CASSETGGEADTQYF
TRBJ2-5 | TRBV7-2 | CASSLVRSRTQYF
TRBJ2-1 | TRBV7-2 | CASSLAQLSNNEQFF
TRBJ1-1 | TRBV20-1 | CSAVPVGLAEAFF
TRBJ2-3 | TRBV20-1 | CSAPDAQRVGDTQYF
TRBJ2-7 | TRBV4-1 | CASSRTGTESCEQYF
TRBJ2-4 | TRBV7-2 | CASRDFGNIQYF
TRBJ2-5 | TRBV25-1 | CASSEYVGTKKETQYF
TRBJ2-4 | TRBV7-2 | CASSRPGTVSYERYF
TRBJ2-3 | TRBV7-2 | CASSNPTSGGITDTQYF
TRBJ2-5 | TRBV6-2/TRBV6-3 | CASSYGASGAQETQYF
TRBJ2-3 | TRBV5-1 | CASSFRGPGTDTQYF
TRBJ2-7 | TRBV11-1 | CASSLGHASSYEQYF
TRBJ1-2 | TRBV28 | CASSRGLYYGYTF
TRBJ2-5 | TRBV11-2 | CASSTHRGLQETQYF
TRBJ2-1 | TRBV6-5 | CASSSGTVYNEQFF
TRBJ2-4 | TRBV4-1 | CASSQDFQGLDIQYF